This T cell receptor (beta chain) was identified during a study of PD-L1 blockade in urothelial cancer. Study details: Blood samples had a median of approximately 150,000 T cells, roughly 84,000 unique TCRs, and clonality roughly 0.088. Study results and caveats: Enhanced expansion of tumor-associated blood clones at 3 weeks characterized durable-benefit patients.

As for this clone: As yet, its antigen is unknown.

Stated time point: pretreatment peripheral blood. Between 1 and 8 samples per patient were obtained, pretreatment and on-treatment. The data were produced by immunoSEQ multiplex PCR, yet TCRdb's version contains in-frame clones alone and is incomplete. The sample contains 68,000 or so clones, more than 80% of which appear only once. V dropped 0 bases and J dropped 6 bases, with 14 bases sitting between them. Germline loops: CDR1 MNHEY, CDR2 SVGAGI. This CDR3 is built from 15 residues. This chain joins TRBV6-5 and TRBJ1-1; D ambiguous. This sequence originates from a man aged 70-80 years with urothelial cancer. Source: PBMCs, taken around atezolizumab (anti-PD-L1) treatment. Written as DNA, the CDR3 is TGTGCCAGCAGTTACTCGCACATGGCGGAAGCTGAAGCTTTCTTT. Its translation: CASSYSHMAEAEAFF.